One and the same sample provided the 3 T cell receptor beta chains below, sequenced in a study of Ad26.COV2.S vaccination and SARS-CoV-2 variants. The assay was immunoSEQ multiplex PCR, and TCRdb's table has in-frame clones only and misses some. Found here are nearly 95,000 clones, more than 65% of them singletons; the top ten hold about a sixth. Material: peripheral blood, obtained after recovery from COVID-19. The source is a human donor who had recovered from COVID-19.

This chain links TRBV6-5 with TRBJ2-2; 8 bases align to TRBD2. CDR1 MNHEY and CDR2 SVGAGI come from the germline V gene. Losses at the gene ends were 7 bases for V and 3 bases for J; bases not matched to a gene: 4. CDR3 length: 14 residues. The CDR3 nucleotides are TGTGCCAGCACTCCGGGGGGGGACACCGGGGAGCTGTTTTTT. The encoded protein is CASTPGGDTGELFF.

The V and J genes are TRBV11-3 and TRBJ1-3; D is ambiguous. The germline gives CDR1 SGHNT, CDR2 YENEEA. V was cut by 3 bases and J by 2 bases, with 8 bases left in between. The CDR3 sequence is 14 residues long. CDR3 sequence: CASSFKATGNTIYF. CDR3 nucleotides: TGTGCCAGCAGCTTTAAGGCCACTGGAAACACCATATATTTT.

CDR3 nucleotides: TGTGCCAGCAGTCCCCGACAGGTACAAGAGACCCAGTACTTC. This sequence encodes CASSPRQVQETQYF. This chain joins TRBV27 and TRBJ2-5, with a possible D match to TRBD1 (6 bases). The germline V gene has CDR1 MNHEY and CDR2 SMNVEV (reference sequence). Deletions cut 5 bases from V and 2 bases from J, with 12 bases between. The CDR3 has 14 amino acids.